This T cell receptor beta chain was identified in a study of beta chain features in type 1 diabetes. General observations from the study: Among patients with Type 1 diabetes, TCRB CDR3s were moderately but significantly shorter in every one of the four CD4+ subsets.

This clone turned up a few times. Its specificity is not known. V was pared by 6 bases and J by 8 bases, with 20 bases between. Germline V gene sequence: CDR1 SGHNT, CDR2 YENEEA. The CDR3 loop spans 15 amino acids. Markers CD45RO/CCR7/CD25/CD127/CD95/CD27 served to sort CD4+ naive, central memory, regulatory and stem cell-like memory cells. Reverse transcription of all isolated RNA meant that expressed TCRB transcripts were sequenced. The repertoire was sequenced with immunoSEQ multiplex PCR; TCRdb's copy has only in-frame clones and lacks some. The sample has under 550,000 clones, 9.5% to 12% seen once.

The specimen sequenced was naive CD4+ T cells from blood. The rearrangement links TRBV11-3 to TRBJ2-1, with D tentatively TRBD2 (6 bases). The sequence came from a woman aged 18-29 years in good health. The CDR3 nucleotides are TGTGCCAGCAGGGGATGGCGACTAGGTCGCGATGAGCAGTTCTTC. Translated, it gives CASRGWRLGRDEQFF.